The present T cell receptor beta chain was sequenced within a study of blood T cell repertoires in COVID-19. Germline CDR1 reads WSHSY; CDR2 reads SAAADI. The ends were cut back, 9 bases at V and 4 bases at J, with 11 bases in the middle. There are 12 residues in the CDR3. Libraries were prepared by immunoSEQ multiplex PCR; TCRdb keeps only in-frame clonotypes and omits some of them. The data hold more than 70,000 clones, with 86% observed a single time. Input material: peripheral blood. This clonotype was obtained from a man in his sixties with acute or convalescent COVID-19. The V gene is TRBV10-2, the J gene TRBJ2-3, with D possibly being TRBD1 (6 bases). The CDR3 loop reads CASSQGSDTQYF. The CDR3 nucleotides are TGCGCCAGTTCCCAGGGGTCAGATACGCAGTATTTT.